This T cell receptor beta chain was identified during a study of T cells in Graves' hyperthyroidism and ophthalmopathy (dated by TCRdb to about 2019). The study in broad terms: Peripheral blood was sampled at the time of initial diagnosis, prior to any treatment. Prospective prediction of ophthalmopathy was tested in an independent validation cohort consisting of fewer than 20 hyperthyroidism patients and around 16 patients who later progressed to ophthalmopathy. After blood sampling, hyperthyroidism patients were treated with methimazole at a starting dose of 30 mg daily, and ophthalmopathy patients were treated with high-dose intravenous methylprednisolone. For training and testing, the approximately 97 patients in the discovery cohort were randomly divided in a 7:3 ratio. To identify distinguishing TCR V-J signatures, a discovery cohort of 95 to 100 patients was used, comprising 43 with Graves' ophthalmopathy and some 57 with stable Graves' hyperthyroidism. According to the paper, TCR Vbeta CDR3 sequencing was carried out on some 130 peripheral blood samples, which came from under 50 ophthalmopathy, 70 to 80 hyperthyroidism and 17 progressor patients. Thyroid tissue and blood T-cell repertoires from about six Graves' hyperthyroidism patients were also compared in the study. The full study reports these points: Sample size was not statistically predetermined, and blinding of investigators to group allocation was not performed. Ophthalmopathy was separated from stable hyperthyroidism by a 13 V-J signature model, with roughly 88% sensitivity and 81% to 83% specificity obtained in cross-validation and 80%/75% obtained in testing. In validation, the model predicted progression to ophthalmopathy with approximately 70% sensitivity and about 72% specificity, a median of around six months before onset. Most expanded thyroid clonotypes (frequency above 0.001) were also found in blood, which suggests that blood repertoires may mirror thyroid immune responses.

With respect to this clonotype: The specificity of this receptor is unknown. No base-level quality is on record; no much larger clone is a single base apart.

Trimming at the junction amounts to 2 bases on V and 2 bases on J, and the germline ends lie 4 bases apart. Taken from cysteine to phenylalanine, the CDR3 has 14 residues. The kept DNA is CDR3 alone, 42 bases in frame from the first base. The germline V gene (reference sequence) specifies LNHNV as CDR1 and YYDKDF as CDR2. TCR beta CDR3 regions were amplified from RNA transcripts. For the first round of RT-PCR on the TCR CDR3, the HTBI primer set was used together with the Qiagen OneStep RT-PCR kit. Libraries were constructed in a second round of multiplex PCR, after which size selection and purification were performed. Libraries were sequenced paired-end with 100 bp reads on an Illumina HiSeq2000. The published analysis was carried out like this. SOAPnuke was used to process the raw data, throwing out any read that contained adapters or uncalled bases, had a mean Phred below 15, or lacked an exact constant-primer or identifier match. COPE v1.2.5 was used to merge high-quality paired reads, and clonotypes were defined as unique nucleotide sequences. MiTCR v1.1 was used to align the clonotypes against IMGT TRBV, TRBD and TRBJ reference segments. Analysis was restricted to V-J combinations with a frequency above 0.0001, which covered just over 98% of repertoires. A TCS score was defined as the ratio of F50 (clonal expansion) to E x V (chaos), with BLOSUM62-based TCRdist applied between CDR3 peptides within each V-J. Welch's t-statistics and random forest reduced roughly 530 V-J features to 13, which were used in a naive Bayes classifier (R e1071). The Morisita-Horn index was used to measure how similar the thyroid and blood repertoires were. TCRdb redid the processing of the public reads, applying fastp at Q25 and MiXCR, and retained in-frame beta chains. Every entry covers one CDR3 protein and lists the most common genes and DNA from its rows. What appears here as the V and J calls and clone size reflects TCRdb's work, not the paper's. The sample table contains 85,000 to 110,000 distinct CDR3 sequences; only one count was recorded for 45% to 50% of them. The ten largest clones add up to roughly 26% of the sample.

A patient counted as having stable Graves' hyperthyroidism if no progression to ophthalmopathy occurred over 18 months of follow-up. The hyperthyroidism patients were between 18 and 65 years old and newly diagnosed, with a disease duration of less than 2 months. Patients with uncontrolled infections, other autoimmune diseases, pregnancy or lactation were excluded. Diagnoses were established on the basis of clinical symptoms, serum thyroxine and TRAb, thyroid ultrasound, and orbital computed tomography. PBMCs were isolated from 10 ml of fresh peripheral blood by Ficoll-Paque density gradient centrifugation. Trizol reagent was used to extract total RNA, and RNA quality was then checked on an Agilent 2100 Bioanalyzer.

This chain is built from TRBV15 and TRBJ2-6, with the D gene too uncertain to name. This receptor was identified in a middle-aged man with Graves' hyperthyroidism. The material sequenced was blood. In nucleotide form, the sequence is TGTGCCACCAGCAGATGGGCTGGGGCCAACGTCCTGACTTTC. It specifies CATSRWAGANVLTF.